This TCR beta chain comes out of a study of early stage breast cancer tumors. Notes on the study in general: Blood repertoires resembled normal breast more than tumor.

Enough DNA from normal breast tissue often took roughly 85-310 mg. Blood replicates held 0.5 ug DNA, tumor or normal breast roughly 1.5 ug, two each. Using immunoSEQ multiplex PCR, the repertoire was profiled, and TCRdb retains in-frame clones only, with some absent. The sample has 12,000 to 15,000 clones, roughly 80% seen once; the top ten hold 4.9%. About this clone itself: The antigen remains unidentified.

The germline V gene encodes CDR1 SGHRS and CDR2 YFSETQ. The length of the CDR3 is 13 residues. Trimming left V 2 bases short and J 7 bases short, with 12 bases between. The chain carries TRBV5-1 and TRBJ1-2; D perhaps matches TRBD1 (5 bases). The TCR originated in a person aged 25 to 40 with breast cancer. The sequencing input was normal breast tissue next to the tumor. The CDR3 nucleotides are TGCGCCAGCAGCTTATCTCAGGGTATTGGCTACACCTTC. Residues: CASSLSQGIGYTF.